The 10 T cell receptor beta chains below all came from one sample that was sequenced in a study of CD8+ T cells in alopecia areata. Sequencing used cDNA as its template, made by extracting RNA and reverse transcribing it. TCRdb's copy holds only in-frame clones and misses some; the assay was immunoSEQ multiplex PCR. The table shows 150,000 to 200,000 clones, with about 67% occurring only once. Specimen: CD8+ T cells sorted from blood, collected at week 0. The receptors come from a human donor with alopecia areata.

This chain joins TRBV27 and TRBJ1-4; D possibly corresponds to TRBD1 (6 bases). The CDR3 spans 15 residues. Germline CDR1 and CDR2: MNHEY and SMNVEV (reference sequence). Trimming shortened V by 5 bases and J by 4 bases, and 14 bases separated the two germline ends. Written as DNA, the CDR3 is TGTGCCAGCAGTGAAGGACAGACGCGTAATGAAAAACTGTTTTTT. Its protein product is CASSEGQTRNEKLFF.

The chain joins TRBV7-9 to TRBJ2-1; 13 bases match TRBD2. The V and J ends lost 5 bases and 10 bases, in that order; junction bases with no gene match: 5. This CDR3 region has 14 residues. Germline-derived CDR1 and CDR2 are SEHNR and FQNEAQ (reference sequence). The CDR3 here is CASSGLAGVGEQFF. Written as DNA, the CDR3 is TGTGCCAGCAGCGGACTAGCGGGGGTAGGAGAGCAGTTCTTC.

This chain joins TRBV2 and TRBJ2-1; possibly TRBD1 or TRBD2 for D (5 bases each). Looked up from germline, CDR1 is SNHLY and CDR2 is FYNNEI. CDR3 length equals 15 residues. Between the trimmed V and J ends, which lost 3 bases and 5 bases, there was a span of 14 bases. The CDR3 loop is CASSEGLAPNNEQFF. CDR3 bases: TGTGCCAGCAGTGAGGGGCTAGCCCCAAACAATGAGCAGTTCTTC.

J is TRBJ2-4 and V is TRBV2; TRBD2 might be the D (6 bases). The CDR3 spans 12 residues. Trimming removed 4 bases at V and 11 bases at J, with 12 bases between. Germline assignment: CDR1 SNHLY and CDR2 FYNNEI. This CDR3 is CASSVGLVLQYF. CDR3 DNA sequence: TGTGCCAGCAGTGTGGGACTCGTACTTCAGTACTTC. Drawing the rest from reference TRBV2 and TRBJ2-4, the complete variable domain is EPEVTQTPSHQVTQMGQEVILRCVPISNHLYFYWYRQILGQKVEFLVSFYNNEISEKSEIFDDQFSVERPDGSNFTLKIRSTKLEDSAMYFCASSVGLVLQYFGAGTRLSVL.

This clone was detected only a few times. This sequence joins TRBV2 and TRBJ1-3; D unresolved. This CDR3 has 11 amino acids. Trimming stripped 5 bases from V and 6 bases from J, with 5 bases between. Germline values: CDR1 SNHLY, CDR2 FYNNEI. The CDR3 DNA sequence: TGTGCCAGCAGTAATGCAAACACCATATATTTT. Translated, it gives CASSNANTIYF.

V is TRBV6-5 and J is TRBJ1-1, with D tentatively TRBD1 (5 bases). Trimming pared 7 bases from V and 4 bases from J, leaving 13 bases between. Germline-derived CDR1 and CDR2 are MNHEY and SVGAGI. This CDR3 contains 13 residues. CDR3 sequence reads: CASTSDRGTEAFF. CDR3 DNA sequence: TGTGCCAGCACCTCCGATAGGGGCACTGAAGCTTTCTTT.

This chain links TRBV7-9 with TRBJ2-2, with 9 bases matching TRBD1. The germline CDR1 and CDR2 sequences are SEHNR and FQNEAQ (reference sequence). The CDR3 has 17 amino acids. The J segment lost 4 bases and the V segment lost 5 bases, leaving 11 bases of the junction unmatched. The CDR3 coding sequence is TGTGCCAGCAGCACCCCCCCCCGGGACAGGGTCACCGGGGAGCTGTTTTTT. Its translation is CASSTPPRDRVTGELFF.

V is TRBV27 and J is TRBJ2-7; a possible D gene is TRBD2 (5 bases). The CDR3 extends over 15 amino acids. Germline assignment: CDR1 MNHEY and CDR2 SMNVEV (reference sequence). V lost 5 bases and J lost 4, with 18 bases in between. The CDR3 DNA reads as TGTGCCAGCAGTCCCCCGGGAAGAGGGCGATACGAGCAGTACTTC. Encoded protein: CASSPPGRGRYEQYF.

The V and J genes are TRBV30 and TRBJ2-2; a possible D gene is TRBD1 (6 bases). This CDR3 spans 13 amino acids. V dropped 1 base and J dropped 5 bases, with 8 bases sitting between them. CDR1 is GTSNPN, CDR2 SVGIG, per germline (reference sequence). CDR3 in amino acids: CAWSEGGTGELFF. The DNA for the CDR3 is TGTGCCTGGAGTGAAGGGGGTACCGGGGAGCTGTTTTTT.

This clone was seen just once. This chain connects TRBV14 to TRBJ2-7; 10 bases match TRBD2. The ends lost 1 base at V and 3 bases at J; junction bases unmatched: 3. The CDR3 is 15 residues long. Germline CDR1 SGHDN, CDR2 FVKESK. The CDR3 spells CASSQGTSGYYEQYF. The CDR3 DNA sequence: TGTGCCAGCAGCCAAGGGACTAGCGGATACTACGAGCAGTACTTC.